The rows below give T cell receptor beta chains drawn from one sample of a study of patients and donors after allogeneic stem cell transplantation. TCRdb re-analysed the RT-PCR reads in MiXCR, keeping a single row per CDR3 protein. The sample includes 900,000 to 1,000,000 distinct CDR3 sequences, roughly 18% seen only once; the top ten take about 6%. The sequencing input was blood, either unsorted or a sorted T cell fraction (not recorded which). The source is a human donor who was either an allogeneic HSCT recipient or a stem cell or donor lymphocyte infusion donor (not recorded which). It is not recorded whose cells these are; they may come from a transplant donor. Both conserved end residues are part of each CDR3. D genes are given only for firm matches. Clone size is given for some rows only: seen once, a few or many times, or a class if the clone is expanded.

TRBV11-2	few	TRBJ1-1	.	TGTGCCAGCAGCTTAGGGGAGCGGATGAGTCAGGACACTGAAGCTTTCTTT	CASSLGERMSQDTEAFF
TRBV5-1	many	TRBJ2-1	TRBD1	TGTGCCAGCAGCTCCGGACAGGGATACAATGAGCAGTTCTTC	CASSSGQGYNEQFF
TRBV20-1	.	TRBJ1-1	.	TGCAGTGCTAGGAACAGCCTGAACACTGAAGCTTTCTTT	CSARNSLNTEAFF
TRBV11-2	.	TRBJ2-3	TRBD2	TGTGCCAGCAGCTTGAGACTAGCGGGGGCGACTAGCACAGATACGCAGTATTTT	CASSLRLAGATSTDTQYF
TRBV4-2	few	TRBJ2-1	TRBD2	TGTGCCAGCAGCCGATCGACTAGCGGAGGCGAGAATGAGCAGTTCTTC	CASSRSTSGGENEQFF
TRBV5-1	.	TRBJ2-7	.	TGCGCCAGCAGCTTGGACGGACCCCTAACGCAGTACTTC	CASSLDGPLTQYF
TRBV12-3/TRBV12-4	.	TRBJ1-2	TRBD1	TGTGCCAGCAGTTTAACCGGGACAGGGCCCTATGGCTACACCTTC	CASSLTGTGPYGYTF
TRBV9	.	TRBJ1-1	.	TGTGCCAGCAGCGCGGGACCGGACCCCACTGAAGCTTTCTTT	CASSAGPDPTEAFF
TRBV6-2/TRBV6-3	.	TRBJ2-3	TRBD2	TGTGCCAGCATTGCTAGCGGGGGGACGGGCACAGATACGCAGTATTTT	CASIASGGTGTDTQYF
TRBV3-1	few	TRBJ1-2	.	TGTGCCAGCAGCCAGAAGAACTATGGCTACACCTTC	CASSQKNYGYTF
TRBV5-1	.	TRBJ1-5	.	TGCGCCAGCAGCGCCCAGGGGAGAGATCAGCCCCAGCATTTT	CASSAQGRDQPQHF
TRBV6-1	few	TRBJ2-1	.	TGTGCCAGCAAGGGTCTGGGGAAGAATGAGCAGTTCTTC	CASKGLGKNEQFF
TRBV28	.	TRBJ2-7	TRBD1	TGTGCCAGCAGTGAGACAGGGCGCTCCTACGAGCAGTACTTC	CASSETGRSYEQYF
TRBV18	.	TRBJ1-2	TRBD1	TGTGCCAGCTCACCAGACCAGGGGGCGCATAGCTATGGCTACACCTTC	CASSPDQGAHSYGYTF
TRBV7-2	.	TRBJ2-2	.	TGTGCCAGCAGTTCAATACTAGGGAGTGGCGGGGAGCTGTTTTTT	CASSSILGSGGELFF
TRBV20-1	.	TRBJ1-2	.	TGCAGTGCTTTACAGGGATGGGACTATGGCTACACCTTC	CSALQGWDYGYTF
TRBV10-3	few	TRBJ2-3	TRBD2	TGTGCCATCAGCTCCACTAGCGGGAGGATCGCAGATACGCAGTATTTT	CAISSTSGRIADTQYF
TRBV18	few	TRBJ2-7	TRBD1	TGTGCCAGCTCACCATTTTTCGGACAGGGGACCGAGCAGTACTTC	CASSPFFGQGTEQYF
TRBV24-1	few	TRBJ2-1	.	TGTGCCACCAGTGACACGGGACAACGGCCGGGTGAGCAGTTCTTC	CATSDTGQRPGEQFF
TRBV4-3	.	TRBJ2-1	TRBD2	TGCGCCAGCAGCGAGCGGGGACGGCGGGAGCAGTTCTTC	CASSERGRREQFF
TRBV12-3/TRBV12-4	few	TRBJ2-1	TRBD2	TGTGCCAGCAGCCAACTAGCGGGGGGCAGGCATGAGCAGTTCTTC	CASSQLAGGRHEQFF
TRBV10-3	few	TRBJ2-3	.	TGTGCCATCAGTTGGGGGGACACAGATACGCAGTATTTT	CAISWGDTDTQYF
TRBV12-3/TRBV12-4	few	TRBJ2-1	.	TGTGCCAGCAGTTTCCACAGGACCAATGAGCAGTTCTTC	CASSFHRTNEQFF
TRBV29-1	few	TRBJ1-2	.	TGCAGCGCCCTGACAGAGTATGGCTACACCTTC	CSALTEYGYTF
TRBV20-1	.	TRBJ2-7	TRBD2	TGCAGTGCCGTGAAGCGGGAGGCCGGGTACGAGCAGTACTTC	CSAVKREAGYEQYF
TRBV6-1	.	TRBJ2-2	.	TGTGCCAGCAGGAAGACACGGGAGAAGGCGGGGGAGCTGTTTTTT	CASRKTREKAGELFF
TRBV5-1	.	TRBJ2-3	.	TGCGCCAGCAGCGACCGGACTACTTCGTCTAGAGATACGCAGTATTTT	CASSDRTTSSRDTQYF
TRBV6-1	.	TRBJ1-1	TRBD1	TGTGCCAGCAGCCGGGGACAGGGCACTGAAGCTTTCTTT	CASSRGQGTEAFF
TRBV25-1	.	TRBJ1-3	.	TGTGCCAGCAGTGAACAAAACCGACCAGGAGGAGGAGGAAACACCACATATTTT	CASSEQNRPGGGGNTTYF
TRBV5-6	.	TRBJ1-2	TRBD1	TGCGCCAGCAGCCAACCCGGGACAGGGGCGTCCTATGGCTACACCTTC	CASSQPGTGASYGYTF
TRBV4-3	.	TRBJ2-3	.	TGCGCCAGCAGCCAAGGTGGGGTGGGAGATACGCAGTATTTT	CASSQGGVGDTQYF
TRBV15	.	TRBJ1-6	.	TGTGCCACCAGCAGAGATGACGGGACTTCACCCCTCCACTTT	CATSRDDGTSPLHF
TRBV10-3	few	TRBJ2-1	.	TGTGCCATCAGTGAAAAAATGGCAGGGAGAAATGAGCAGTTCTTC	CAISEKMAGRNEQFF
TRBV6-1	.	TRBJ1-2	TRBD1	TGTGCCAGCAGCTCCGGGACAGACCTTTTTAACTATGGCTACACCTTC	CASSSGTDLFNYGYTF
TRBV10-3	many	TRBJ2-7	.	TGTGCCATCAGTGAGTATCTAAGAGACGAGCAGTACTTC	CAISEYLRDEQYF
TRBV10-3	.	TRBJ1-6	.	TGTGCCATCAGTGAGTTTCAGGGAGGCTCACCCCTCCACTTT	CAISEFQGGSPLHF
TRBV18	.	TRBJ1-1	TRBD1	TGTGCCAGCTCACCACCGGGACAGGGGACTGAAGCTTTCTTT	CASSPPGQGTEAFF
TRBV24-1	few	TRBJ2-7	.	TGTGCCACCAGTGATTTGCGAAGGGTGAACTCCTACGAGCAGTACTTC	CATSDLRRVNSYEQYF
TRBV7-9	few	TRBJ2-1	.	TGTGCCAGCAGCTACCGGCGGGGAAGCTCCTACAATGAGCAGTTCTTC	CASSYRRGSSYNEQFF
TRBV6-2/TRBV6-3	few	TRBJ1-2	TRBD1	TGTGCCAGCAGTTACTGGGACAGCTCCTATGGCTACACCTTC	CASSYWDSSYGYTF
TRBV29-1	.	TRBJ1-3	TRBD1	TGCAGCGTTGCTGGAGGGGGCCCTGGAAACACCATATATTTT	CSVAGGGPGNTIYF
TRBV7-8	.	TRBJ2-3	TRBD1	TGTGCCAGCGGACGCGAGGGGGCTTCGGATACGCAGTATTTT	CASGREGASDTQYF
TRBV7-9	.	TRBJ1-2	.	TGTGCCAGCAGCTTAACGATACAGCATGGCTACACCTTC	CASSLTIQHGYTF
TRBV29-1	few	TRBJ2-7	.	TGCAGCGTTGAATTTCGGGACCTCTACGGGCAGTACTTC	CSVEFRDLYGQYF
TRBV20-1	.	TRBJ2-7	.	TGCAGTGCTACACCGTTTATGGGACTCAGGAACTACGAGCAGTACTTC	CSATPFMGLRNYEQYF
TRBV20-1	.	TRBJ2-5	.	TGCAGTGCCGAGGCAGAGACCCAGTACTTC	CSAEAETQYF
TRBV5-5	few	TRBJ1-1	.	TGTGCCAGCAGCTCCCGCCCCGAGGCAACTGAAGCTTTCTTT	CASSSRPEATEAFF
TRBV29-1	many	TRBJ2-1	TRBD1	TGCAGCGCTACGCGACAGGGGGTCTACAATGAGCAGTTCTTC	CSATRQGVYNEQFF
TRBV18	.	TRBJ2-1	.	TGTGCCAGCTCACCAGGAGAGGGTGAGCAGTTCTTC	CASSPGEGEQFF
TRBV12-3/TRBV12-4	many	TRBJ1-2	.	TGTGCCAGCAGTTTTTTGGGAGAGGATGGCTACACCTTC	CASSFLGEDGYTF
TRBV5-1	.	TRBJ2-5	TRBD1	TGCGCCAGCAGCTGGGGACAGGGTTCAGAGACCCAGTACTTC	CASSWGQGSETQYF
TRBV9	few	TRBJ1-1	TRBD1	TGTGCCAGCAGCGCCAAGCTCGGGACAGGGGGAAGAGACACTGAAGCTTTCTTT	CASSAKLGTGGRDTEAFF
TRBV20-1	.	TRBJ2-7	TRBD2	TGCAGTGCTTCATCCGGGACTAGCGTGGGGGAGCAGTACTTC	CSASSGTSVGEQYF
TRBV6-2/TRBV6-3	.	TRBJ1-1	TRBD1	TGTGCCAGCAGTCCCCACAGGGACAGCAACACTGAAGTTTTCTTT	CASSPHRDSNTEVFF
TRBV5-1	.	TRBJ2-1	TRBD2	TGCGCCAGCAGCTTTGGAGGGACTAGCGGGGGGGCGCGTGAGCAGTTCTTC	CASSFGGTSGGAREQFF